Shown below are 13 T cell receptor beta chains from a single sample sequenced in a study of tumor-infiltrating lymphocytes in primary liver carcinoma. Unsorted bulk tissue, 20-30 mg of it, served as the source for co-extraction of RNA and DNA. The researchers produced TCR beta cDNA from 500 ng total RNA with a constant-region primer. Amplification in three nested multiplex PCR rounds with slightly modified ARM-PCR gave rise to TCR beta libraries. The opening two PCR rounds, about 10 cycles each, paired TRBV1-TRBV30 forward primers with a C-beta reverse primer. A single record per CDR3 protein comes from TCRdb applying MiXCR to the multiplex PCR reads. Seen here are 40,000 to 50,000 distinct CDR3 sequences, about 73% observed once, and the top ten hold around 30%. The sample taken for sequencing was liver tumor tissue from sampling region 3. Indicated subset: tumor region T3, left-lateral pole. These TCRs come from a man between 40 and 49 years old with primary liver carcinoma and hepatitis B virus infection.

In its sample, this clonotype was seen many times. The chain employs TRBV7-9 and TRBJ2-7; TRBD2 might be the D (6 bases). The CDR3 loop spans 13 amino acids. The V gene lost 7 bases and the J gene lost 3 bases, with 13 bases spanning the gap. The germline V gene has CDR1 SEHNR and CDR2 FQNEAQ (reference sequence). The CDR3 nucleotides are TGTGCCAGCACCTGGGGGGAGAACTACGAGCAGTACTTC. Protein sequence: CASTWGENYEQYF.

As for this clonotype: At one end the junction does not follow the germline gene, possibly because of a read error. The chain uses TRBV5-4 and TRBJ1-5, with 10 bases fitting TRBD1. Germline CDR1 reads SGHNT; CDR2 reads YYREEE (reference sequence). The CDR3 is 16 amino acids. The CDR3 region is CSSSLGGQGSNKPQHF. Here the CDR3 DNA reads TGTTCCAGCAGCTTGGGGGGACAGGGGAGCAATAAGCCCCAGCATTTT.

The table lists this clonotype with a few counts. An end of the junction does not agree with germline; a read error may underlie this. V gene TRBV29-1 combines with J gene TRBJ1-1; D is ambiguous. This CDR3 contains 13 residues. Germline V CDR1 and CDR2: SQVTM, ANQGSEA. The CDR3 reads CSVDAATITEALF. CDR3 in DNA: TGCAGCGTTGACGCAGCCACGATCACTGAAGCTCTCTTT.

This clonotype was recorded at least ten times. The rearrangement joins TRBV12-3 or TRBV12-4 to TRBJ2-7; D possibly matches TRBD1 or TRBD2 (5 bases each). V lost 5 bases, J lost 1 base, and 15 bases lay in between. The CDR3 loop spans 15 amino acids. The CDR3 region has the DNA TGTGCCAGCAGTGTCCCTATTGGGGGATCCTACGAGCAGTACTTC. Translated, it gives CASSVPIGGSYEQYF.

This clonotype was observed at least ten times. The chain combines TRBV5-1 with TRBJ2-1; D is unresolved. CDR1 is SGHRS and CDR2 is YFSETQ in the germline V gene. CDR3 length equals 11 residues. V gave up 4 bases and J gave up 10 bases, with 9 bases separating them. CDR3 sequence: CASSETGEQFF. CDR3 nucleotides: TGCGCCAGCAGCGAAACGGGCGAGCAGTTCTTC.

A remark on this clonotype: A junction end diverges from the germline sequence, so it may reflect a read error. V gene TRBV29-1 combines with J gene TRBJ2-7; D not certain. CDR3 length: 11 amino acids. Germline V CDR1 and CDR2: SQVTM, ANQGSEA. CDR3 in DNA: TGCAACGTTGGGGATCGTAAAGGGCAGTACTTC. This codes for CNVGDRKGQYF.

The table lists this clonotype with many counts. A read error may explain this, as a much larger clone is one base away. The V gene is TRBV7-8, the J gene TRBJ1-5, with D possibly TRBD1 on 5 matching bases. Germline CDR1 is SGHVS and CDR2 is FQNEAQ. CDR3 length: 15 amino acids. CDR3 nucleotides: TGTGCCAGCAGCTCGGGACTGAATAGCAATCAGTCCCAGCATTTT. Translation: CASSSGLNSNQSQHF.

This clonotype turned up a few times. A read error may be the cause here, since a much bigger clone is one base away. This chain uses TRBV10-3 with TRBJ2-7; D might be TRBD1 (6 bases). This CDR3 contains 14 residues. The germline V gene has CDR1 ENHRY and CDR2 SYGVKD. CDR3 sequence (DNA): TGTGTCATCAGTGAACGGGCAGGGGAGTGGGAGCAGTACTTC. Its protein product is CVISERAGEWEQYF.

This clonotype occurred many times. The chain has TRBV12-3 or TRBV12-4 and TRBJ2-5; tentatively, D is TRBD1 (6 bases). Trimming left V 5 bases short and J 6 bases short, with 13 bases between. The CDR3 totals 13 residues. As DNA, the CDR3 is TGTGCCAGCAGTCTGGGGGCCGGGAAGACCCAGTACTTC. Its translation is CASSLGAGKTQYF.

Notes on this clonotype: Relative to the germline gene, one junction end is altered; a read error may explain this. The chain links TRBV11-1 to TRBJ2-3; 9 bases line up with TRBD2. The CDR3 sequence is 14 residues long. Per germline, CDR1 SGHAT and CDR2 FQDESV (reference sequence). CDR3: CTSAGGAGTDTQYF. The CDR3 DNA follows: TGTACCAGCGCGGGGGGGGCTGGCACAGATACACAGTATTTT.

As for this clonotype: Germline is not matched at one junction end, which may reflect a read error. Here the CDR3 reads CASSLIGERTEALF. In DNA form, the CDR3 reads TGTGCCAGCAGTTTAATTGGGGAACGCACAGAAGCTTTGTTT. V and J are TRBV12-3 or TRBV12-4 and TRBJ1-1; D unresolved. There are 14 residues in the CDR3.

This clonotype is a singleton in its sample. This may arise from a read error, as a much more abundant clone is one base away. The V gene is TRBV30, the J gene TRBJ2-3; unclear D gene. This CDR3 region has 16 residues. Germline V gene lookup returns CDR1 GTSNPN and CDR2 SVGIG (reference sequence). Between the trimmed V and J ends, which lost 1 base and 0 bases, there was a span of 14 bases. The CDR3 region has the DNA TGTGCCTGGAGTGCGCATCAGGATTCTAGCACAGATACGCAGTATTTT. Amino acids: CAWSAHQDSSTDTQYF.

Worth noting for this clonotype: At one end the junction does not follow the germline gene, possibly because of a read error. The V and J genes are TRBV11-2 and TRBJ2-5, with TRBD2 matching 8 bases. The CDR3 is 17 amino acids. The V gene's germline CDR1 is SGHAT and CDR2 FQNNGV. CDR3 residues: CDNSLDKSGSRQETHYF. The CDR3 bases are TGTGACAACAGCTTAGATAAGAGCGGGAGTAGGCAAGAGACCCACTACTTC.